Listed here is a single T cell receptor beta chain. The CDR3 extends over 14 amino acids. CDR1 MNHNY and CDR2 SVGAGI come from the germline V gene (reference sequence). After removal of 6 bases from V and 7 bases from J, the junction contained 6 bases not matched to a gene. Original methodology: Estimation of nucleated cell counts relied on the amplification of reference gene primers. Sequenced by immunoSEQ multiplex PCR; TCRdb stores in-frame clones only, minus some. That table is the source of V, J and clone size, and D and trimming were worked out from the DNA. The profile shows 150,000 to 180,000 clones, about 73% of them singletons. The sample originates from a study of blood T cell repertoires in COVID-19. Study-wide background: Samples representing acute and convalescent COVID-19 were sourced from the United States, Italy and Spain. PBMCs, B-cell-depleted T cells, or T cells were the source of the cDNA or gDNA that made up the material.

The receptor was derived from an elderly man with acute or convalescent COVID-19. Specimen: peripheral blood. The V call is TRBV6-6, the J call TRBJ1-6; 7 bases are a match to TRBD1. The CDR3 DNA sequence: TGTGCCAGCAGCCAAACAGGGGTGAATTCACCCCTCCACTTT. It codes for CASSQTGVNSPLHF.